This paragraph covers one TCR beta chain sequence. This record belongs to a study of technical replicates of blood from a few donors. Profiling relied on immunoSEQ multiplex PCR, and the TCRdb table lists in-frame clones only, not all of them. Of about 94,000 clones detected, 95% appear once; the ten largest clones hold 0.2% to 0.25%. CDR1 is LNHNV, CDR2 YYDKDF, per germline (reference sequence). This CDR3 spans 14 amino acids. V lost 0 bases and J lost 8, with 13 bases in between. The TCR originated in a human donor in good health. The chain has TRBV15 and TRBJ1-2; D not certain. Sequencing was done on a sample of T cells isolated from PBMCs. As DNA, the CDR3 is TGTGCCACCAGCAGAGAAGTGGACTCTGAAGGCTACACCTTC. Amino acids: CATSREVDSEGYTF. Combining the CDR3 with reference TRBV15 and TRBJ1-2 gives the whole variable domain DAMVIQNPRYQVTQFGKPVTLSCSQTLNHNVMYWYQQKSSQAPKLLFHYYDKDFNNEADTPDNFQSRRPNTSFCFLDIRSPGLGDTAMYLCATSREVDSEGYTFGSGTRLTVV.